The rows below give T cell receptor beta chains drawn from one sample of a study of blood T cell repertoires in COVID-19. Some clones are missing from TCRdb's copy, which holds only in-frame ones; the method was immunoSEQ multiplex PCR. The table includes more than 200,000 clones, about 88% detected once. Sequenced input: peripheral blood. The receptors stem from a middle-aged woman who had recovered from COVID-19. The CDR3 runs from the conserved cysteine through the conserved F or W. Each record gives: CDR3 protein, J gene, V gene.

CDR3 protein: CASSQDNVRGYTF
J gene: TRBJ1-2
V gene: TRBV4-3

CDR3 protein: CASSTSLAGGSSYNEQFF
J gene: TRBJ2-1
V gene: TRBV18

CDR3 protein: CASSLTISGSWENEQFF
J gene: TRBJ2-1
V gene: TRBV4-2

CDR3 protein: CASRSSSSPLHF
J gene: TRBJ1-6
V gene: TRBV11-3

CDR3 protein: CASSQEPTGEHSPLHF
J gene: TRBJ1-6
V gene: TRBV4-2

CDR3 protein: CASSLLGAAGYTF
J gene: TRBJ1-2
V gene: TRBV5-1

CDR3 protein: CAWSKKRGSTDTQYF
J gene: TRBJ2-3
V gene: TRBV30

CDR3 protein: CASSPTGGRYGYTF
J gene: TRBJ1-2
V gene: TRBV27

CDR3 protein: CATSRSGATYEQYF
J gene: TRBJ2-7
V gene: TRBV15

CDR3 protein: CAISETTPYGYTF
J gene: TRBJ1-2
V gene: TRBV10-3

CDR3 protein: CASSYSVRELTDTQYF
J gene: TRBJ2-3
V gene: TRBV6-2/TRBV6-3

CDR3 protein: CSASKTGTGELFF
J gene: TRBJ2-2
V gene: TRBV20-1

CDR3 protein: CSVGLAGLYNEQFF
J gene: TRBJ2-1
V gene: TRBV29-1

CDR3 protein: CASSSSFETGAGTDTQYF
J gene: TRBJ2-3
V gene: TRBV11-2

CDR3 protein: CASSNRGLNYGYTF
J gene: TRBJ1-2
V gene: TRBV4-3

CDR3 protein: CSASGAGDSEQYF
J gene: TRBJ2-7
V gene: TRBV20-1

CDR3 protein: CASSDLAGSDTQYF
J gene: TRBJ2-3
V gene: TRBV6-1

CDR3 protein: CASSSRTPGGGNTIYF
J gene: TRBJ1-3
V gene: TRBV19

CDR3 protein: CAWSINNEQFF
J gene: TRBJ2-1
V gene: TRBV30

CDR3 protein: CASSLEAGPFYEQYF
J gene: TRBJ2-7
V gene: TRBV7-2

CDR3 protein: CASGKGLVGQPQHF
J gene: TRBJ1-5
V gene: TRBV27

CDR3 protein: CASSLETDSPLHF
J gene: TRBJ1-6
V gene: TRBV5-6

CDR3 protein: CAWSGWLAGPADTQYF
J gene: TRBJ2-3
V gene: TRBV30

CDR3 protein: CASSYGTGSTNEQFF
J gene: TRBJ2-1
V gene: TRBV6-5

CDR3 protein: CASSQQLGTSGSPTDTQYF
J gene: TRBJ2-3
V gene: TRBV14

CDR3 protein: CATSRGGVANYGYTF
J gene: TRBJ1-2
V gene: TRBV15

CDR3 protein: CSVYRTGPLGYGYTF
J gene: TRBJ1-2
V gene: TRBV29-1

CDR3 protein: CASSYRTVRGDTQYF
J gene: TRBJ2-3
V gene: TRBV6-2/TRBV6-3

CDR3 protein: CASSKAGLVYNEQFF
J gene: TRBJ2-1
V gene: TRBV13

CDR3 protein: CASSPIAGQETQYF
J gene: TRBJ2-5
V gene: TRBV18

CDR3 protein: CASRRKFGDWDTQYF
J gene: TRBJ2-3
V gene: TRBV5-1

CDR3 protein: CAISGAGGSGNTIYF
J gene: TRBJ1-3
V gene: TRBV10-3

CDR3 protein: CASSLDRGPGQYF
J gene: TRBJ2-7
V gene: TRBV2

CDR3 protein: CASLQGSGNTIYF
J gene: TRBJ1-3
V gene: TRBV6-6

CDR3 protein: CASSYRGTTYNEQFF
J gene: TRBJ2-1
V gene: TRBV6-5

CDR3 protein: CASSKGTGYGNIQYF
J gene: TRBJ2-4
V gene: TRBV3-1/TRBV3-2

CDR3 protein: CASRGVGTEAFF
J gene: TRBJ1-1
V gene: TRBV7-3

CDR3 protein: CASSTPGVYEQYF
J gene: TRBJ2-7
V gene: TRBV28

CDR3 protein: CASSGGQGQETQYF
J gene: TRBJ2-5
V gene: TRBV5-4

CDR3 protein: CASTPVGGTNYGYTF
J gene: TRBJ1-2
V gene: TRBV5-1